The clone carrying this TCR beta chain has only a few counts. The junction shows a germline mismatch at one end, possibly a read error. Per germline, CDR1 LGHNA and CDR2 YSLEER. The CDR3 extends over 15 amino acids. Sequenced by immunoSEQ multiplex PCR; TCRdb stores in-frame clones only, minus some. The table shows 250,000 to 300,000 clones, with approximately 86% occurring only once. These data are taken from a study of cytomegalovirus exposure and HLA in healthy donors. The chain combines TRBV4-3 with TRBJ1-6; D unclear. Input material: PBMCs. The clonotype was recovered from a young woman in good health and CMV-seronegative. The CDR3 here is CASSQGDSDNSPLHF. CDR3 DNA: TGCGCCAGCAGCCAGGGAGACTCCGATAACTCACCCCTCCACTTT.